This TCR beta chain was sequenced during a study of T cells in Graves' hyperthyroidism and ophthalmopathy (dated by TCRdb to between 2017 and 2020). Broadly, across the study: Peripheral blood samples were taken at initial diagnosis, before any treatment was given. For training and testing, the 100 or so patients in the discovery cohort were randomly divided in a 7:3 ratio. According to the paper, TCR Vbeta CDR3 sequencing was carried out on about 140 peripheral blood samples, which came from fewer than 50 ophthalmopathy, approximately 78 hyperthyroidism and some 17 progressor patients. To identify TCR V-J signatures that set the groups apart, the researchers used a discovery cohort of 90 to 100 patients, made up of under 45 with Graves' ophthalmopathy and 57 with stable Graves' hyperthyroidism. Prospective prediction of ophthalmopathy was tested in an independent validation cohort consisting of some 18 hyperthyroidism patients and around 16 patients who later progressed to ophthalmopathy. The study also compared thyroid tissue and blood T-cell repertoires from several Graves' hyperthyroidism patients. Once sampling was done, hyperthyroidism patients were given methimazole at a starting dose of 30 mg daily, whereas ophthalmopathy patients were given high-dose intravenous methylprednisolone. Study-wide findings and limitations: No statistical method was used to fix the sample size in advance, and group allocation was not hidden from the investigators. During validation, the model predicted progression to ophthalmopathy a median of about 6.3 months ahead of onset, with 60% to 71% sensitivity and less than 85% specificity. A model built on a 13 V-J signature distinguished ophthalmopathy from stable hyperthyroidism, reaching around 87% sensitivity and 81% to 83% specificity in cross-validation and 80%/75% in testing. Most expanded thyroid clonotypes (frequency above 0.001) were also detected in blood, suggesting blood repertoires may reflect thyroid immune responses.

CDR1 and CDR2, looked up from the germline V gene (reference sequence), are SEHNR and FQNEAQ. Relative to germline, V is 3 bases shorter and J is 3 bases shorter, with 11 bases between their ends. The CDR3 measures 14 amino acids from cysteine to phenylalanine. The retained sequence is limited to the CDR3, 42 bases, with the frame set at the first base. This clonotype was seen at least ten times. There is no known antigen for this receptor. No base qualities exist here, and no much larger clone lies one base off it. Stable Graves' hyperthyroidism was defined as the absence of progression to ophthalmopathy over 18 months of follow-up. Hyperthyroidism patients were newly diagnosed, with disease duration under 2 months, and aged 18 to 65 years. Exclusion was applied to patients with uncontrolled infections, other autoimmune diseases, pregnancy or lactation. Clinical symptoms, serum thyroxine and TRAb, thyroid ultrasound, and orbital computed tomography formed the basis for the diagnoses. Ficoll-Paque density gradient centrifugation was used to isolate PBMCs from under 11 ml of fresh peripheral blood. Trizol reagent was used to extract total RNA, and RNA quality was then checked on an Agilent 2100 Bioanalyzer.

The TCR beta CDR3 regions were amplified from the RNA transcripts. A first-round RT-PCR of the TCR CDR3 used the HTBI primer set with the Qiagen OneStep RT-PCR kit. Libraries were constructed in a second round of multiplex PCR, after which size selection and purification were performed. Paired-end sequencing of the libraries was performed with 100 bp reads on an Illumina HiSeq2000. The authors' pipeline ran thus. Raw data were processed with SOAPnuke, discarding reads with adapters, uncalled bases, mean Phred below 15, or no exact constant-primer or identifier match. High-quality paired reads were merged using COPE v1.2.5, and each unique nucleotide sequence was defined as a clonotype. Clonotypes were aligned to IMGT TRBV, TRBD and TRBJ reference segments using MiTCR v1.1. Only V-J combinations with frequency above 0.0001, covering 99% to 99.2% of repertoires, were analysed. A TCS score was defined as the ratio between F50 (clonal expansion) and ExV (chaos), using BLOSUM62-based TCRdist between CDR3 peptides within each V-J. Welch's t-statistics and random forest reduced roughly 500 V-J features to fewer than 15, which were used in a naive Bayes classifier (R e1071). The public reads were reanalyzed by TCRdb: fastp trimming at Q25, MiXCR alignment, in-frame beta chains only. Records with the same CDR3 protein are collapsed into one entry carrying the most frequent genes and DNA. What appears here as the V and J calls and clone size reflects TCRdb's work, not the paper's. The sample yields hundreds of thousands of distinct CDR3 sequences; over 15% were counted once. The top ten clones comprise 3.5% to 4% of the sample.

The sequence joins TRBV7-9 to TRBJ2-5, with the D gene not clear enough to name. Sequencing was carried out using blood. The sequence was collected from a woman in her late teens or twenties with Graves' hyperthyroidism. The CDR3 amino acid sequence is: CASSFDWLEETQYF. Here is the DNA: TGTGCCAGCAGCTTCGACTGGCTAGAAGAGACCCAGTACTTC.